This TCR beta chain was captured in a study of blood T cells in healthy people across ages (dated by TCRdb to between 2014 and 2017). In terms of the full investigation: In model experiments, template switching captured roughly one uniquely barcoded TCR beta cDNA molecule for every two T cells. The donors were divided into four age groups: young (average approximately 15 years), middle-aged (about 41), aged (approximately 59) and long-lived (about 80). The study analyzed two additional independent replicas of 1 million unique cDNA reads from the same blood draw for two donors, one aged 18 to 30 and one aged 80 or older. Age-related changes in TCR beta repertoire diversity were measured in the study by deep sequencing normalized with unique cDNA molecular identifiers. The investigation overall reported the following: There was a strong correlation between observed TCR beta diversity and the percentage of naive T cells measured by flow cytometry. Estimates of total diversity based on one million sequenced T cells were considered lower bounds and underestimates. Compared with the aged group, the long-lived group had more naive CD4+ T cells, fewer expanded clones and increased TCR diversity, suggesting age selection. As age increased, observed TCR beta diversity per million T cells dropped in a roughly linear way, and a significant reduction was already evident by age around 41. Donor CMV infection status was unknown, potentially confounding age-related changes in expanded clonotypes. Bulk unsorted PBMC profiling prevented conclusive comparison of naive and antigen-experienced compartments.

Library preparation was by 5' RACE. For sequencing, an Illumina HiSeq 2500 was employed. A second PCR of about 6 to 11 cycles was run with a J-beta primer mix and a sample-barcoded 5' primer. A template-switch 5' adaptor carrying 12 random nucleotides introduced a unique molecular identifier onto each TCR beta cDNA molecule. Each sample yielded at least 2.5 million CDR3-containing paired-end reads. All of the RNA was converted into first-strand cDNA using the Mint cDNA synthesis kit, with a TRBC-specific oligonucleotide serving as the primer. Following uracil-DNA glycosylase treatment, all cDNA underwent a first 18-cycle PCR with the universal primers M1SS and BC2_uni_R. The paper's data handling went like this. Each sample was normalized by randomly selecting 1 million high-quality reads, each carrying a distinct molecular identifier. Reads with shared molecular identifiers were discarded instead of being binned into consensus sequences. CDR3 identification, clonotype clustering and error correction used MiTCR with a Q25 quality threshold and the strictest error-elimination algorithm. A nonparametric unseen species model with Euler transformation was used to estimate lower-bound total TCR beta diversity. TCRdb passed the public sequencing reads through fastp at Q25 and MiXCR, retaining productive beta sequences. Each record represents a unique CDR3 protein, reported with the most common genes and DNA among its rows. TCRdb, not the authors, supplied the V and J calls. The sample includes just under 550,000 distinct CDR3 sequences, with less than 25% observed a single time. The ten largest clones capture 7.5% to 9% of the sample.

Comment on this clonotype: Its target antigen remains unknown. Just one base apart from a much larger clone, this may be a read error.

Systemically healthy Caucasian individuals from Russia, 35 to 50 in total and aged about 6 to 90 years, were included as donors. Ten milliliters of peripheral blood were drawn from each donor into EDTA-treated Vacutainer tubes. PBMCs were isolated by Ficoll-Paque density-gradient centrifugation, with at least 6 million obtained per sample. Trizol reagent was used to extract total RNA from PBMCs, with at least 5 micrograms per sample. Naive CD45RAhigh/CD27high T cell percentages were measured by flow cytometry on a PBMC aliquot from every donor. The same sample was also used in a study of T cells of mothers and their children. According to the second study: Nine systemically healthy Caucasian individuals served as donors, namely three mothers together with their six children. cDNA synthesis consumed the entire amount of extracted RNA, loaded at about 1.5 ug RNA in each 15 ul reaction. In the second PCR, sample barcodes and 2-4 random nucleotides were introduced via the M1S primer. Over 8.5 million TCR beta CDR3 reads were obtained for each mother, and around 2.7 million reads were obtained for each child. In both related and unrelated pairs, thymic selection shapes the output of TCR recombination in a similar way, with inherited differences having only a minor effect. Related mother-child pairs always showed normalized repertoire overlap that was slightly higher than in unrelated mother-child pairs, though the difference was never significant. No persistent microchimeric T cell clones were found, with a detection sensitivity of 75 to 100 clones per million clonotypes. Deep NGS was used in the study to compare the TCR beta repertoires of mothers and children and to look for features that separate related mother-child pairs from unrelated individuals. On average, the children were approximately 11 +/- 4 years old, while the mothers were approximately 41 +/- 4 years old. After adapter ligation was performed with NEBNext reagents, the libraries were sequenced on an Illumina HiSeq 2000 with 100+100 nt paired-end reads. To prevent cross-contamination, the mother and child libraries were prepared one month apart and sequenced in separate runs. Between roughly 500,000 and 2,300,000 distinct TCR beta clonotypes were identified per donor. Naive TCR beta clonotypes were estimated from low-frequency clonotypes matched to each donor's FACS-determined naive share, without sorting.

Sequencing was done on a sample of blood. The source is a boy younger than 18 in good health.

The nucleotides are TGCGCCAGCAGCTTGGAGCCGGAGGAGACCCAGTACTTC. This gives the protein CASSLEPEETQYF. The chain links TRBV5-1 with TRBJ2-5; too little of a D gene remains to name it. Including the terminal cysteine and phenylalanine, the CDR3 comprises 13 residues. The only DNA kept is the CDR3, 39 bases in frame from the first base. V lost 0 bases and J lost 5 bases; the stretch between them is 8 bases long. CDR1 SGHRS and CDR2 YFSETQ are derived from the germline V gene. Supplemented by the reference TRBV5-1 and TRBJ2-5 proteins around the CDR3, the complete variable domain is KAGVTQTPRYLIKTRGQQVTLSCSPISGHRSVSWYQQTPGQGLQFLFEYFSETQRNKGNFPGRFSGRQFSNSRSEMNVSTLELGDSALYLCASSLEPEETQYFGPGTRLLVL.